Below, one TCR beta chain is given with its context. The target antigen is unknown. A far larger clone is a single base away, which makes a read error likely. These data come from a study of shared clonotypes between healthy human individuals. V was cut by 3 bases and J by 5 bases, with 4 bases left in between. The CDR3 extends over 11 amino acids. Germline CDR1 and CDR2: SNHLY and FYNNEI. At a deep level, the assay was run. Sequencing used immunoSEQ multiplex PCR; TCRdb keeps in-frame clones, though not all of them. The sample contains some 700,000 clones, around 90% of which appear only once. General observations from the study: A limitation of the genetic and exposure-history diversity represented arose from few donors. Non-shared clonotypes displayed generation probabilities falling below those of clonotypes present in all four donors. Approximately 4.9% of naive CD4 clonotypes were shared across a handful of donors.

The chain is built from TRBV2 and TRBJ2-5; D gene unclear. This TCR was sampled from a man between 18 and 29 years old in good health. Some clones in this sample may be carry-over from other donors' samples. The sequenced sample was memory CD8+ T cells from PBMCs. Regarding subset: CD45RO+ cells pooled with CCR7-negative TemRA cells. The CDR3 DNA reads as TGTGCCAGCAGTGACGGGGAGACCCAGTACTTC. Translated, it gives CASSDGETQYF.